The 9 T cell receptor beta chains given below trace back to one sample, sequenced in a study of shared clonotypes between healthy human individuals. Positive CCR7 selection of CD45RO-negative cells yielded the naive CD8 cells, and terminally differentiated effector memory CD45RA+ cells were excluded. Sequencing used immunoSEQ multiplex PCR; TCRdb keeps in-frame clones, though not all of them. The table shows hundreds of thousands of clones, with approximately 95% occurring only once. The material sequenced was naive CD8+ T cells sorted from blood. The receptor source for this set is a young woman in good health.

This clone appeared a single time. This chain joins TRBV5-5 and TRBJ2-7, with TRBD2 as a possible D gene (6 bases). The V gene's germline CDR1 is SGHKS and CDR2 YYEKEE (reference sequence). Between the trimmed V and J ends, which lost 0 bases and 5 bases, there was a span of 18 bases. This CDR3 is 16 amino acids long. The CDR3 region is CASSLEATSSVHEQYF. CDR3 coding DNA: TGTGCCAGCAGCTTGGAGGCTACTAGCAGCGTCCACGAGCAGTACTTC. The complete variable domain, with remaining parts taken from reference TRBV5-5 and TRBJ2-7, reads DAGVTQSPTHLIKTRGQQVTLRCSPISGHKSVSWYQQVLGQGPQFIFQYYEKEERGRGNFPDRFSARQFPNYSSELNVNALLLGDSALYLCASSLEATSSVHEQYFGPGTRLTVT.

The rearrangement joins TRBV27 to TRBJ1-1, with TRBD1 as a possible D gene (6 bases). CDR3 length: 16 residues. Trimming took off 3 bases at V and 1 base at J, with 15 bases between the two ends. Germline CDR1 reads MNHEY; CDR2 reads SMNVEV (reference sequence). The CDR3 DNA is TGTGCCAGCAGTTTCAGTAGTAGCAGGGGGAACACTGAAGCTTTCTTT. The encoded protein is CASSFSSSRGNTEAFF.

This clone was recorded only once. The chain has TRBV27 and TRBJ2-7, with TRBD2 matching over 8 bases. Germline V gene data show CDR1 as MNHEY and CDR2 as SMNVEV (reference sequence). This CDR3 contains 14 residues. V lost 3 bases and J lost 4; bases outside the gene matches: 5. CDR3 loop: CASSFAGGKYEQYF. CDR3 coding DNA: TGTGCCAGCAGTTTCGCGGGAGGAAAATACGAGCAGTACTTC.

This chain connects TRBV10-2 to TRBJ2-3; no definite D call. With 2 bases removed from V and 5 bases from J, the gap between germline ends came to 2 bases. This CDR3 spans 11 amino acids. CDR1 and CDR2 (germline): WSHSY, SAAADI. In DNA, the CDR3 is TGCGCCAGCAGTGAGATAGATACGCAGTATTTT. Amino acid sequence: CASSEIDTQYF.

The V call is TRBV9, the J call TRBJ2-1; no reliable D call. Per the germline V gene, CDR1 is SGDLS and CDR2 is YYNGEE. CDR3 size: 12 residues. The V end was cut by 0 bases, the J end by 6 bases, with 4 bases between. In DNA form, the CDR3 reads TGTGCCAGCAGCGTAGACACCAATGAGCAGTTCTTC. Its translation: CASSVDTNEQFF.

The chain combines TRBV20-1 with TRBJ1-1; D call uncertain. Germline CDR1 is DFQATT and CDR2 is SNEGSKA (reference sequence). V was clipped by 8 bases and J by 1 base, with 8 bases between them. The CDR3 has 11 amino acids. The CDR3 loop is CSPSENTEAFF. CDR3 nucleotide sequence: TGCAGTCCATCAGAGAACACTGAAGCTTTCTTT.

This chain joins TRBV6-1 and TRBJ1-3, with unresolved D. Trimming took 4 bases from V and 0 from J, leaving 7 bases between them. This CDR3 region has 14 residues. Germline CDR1 reads MNHNS; CDR2 reads SASEGT. The CDR3 bases are TGTGCCAGCAGTGCAGGAGTCTCTGGAAACACCATATATTTT. This sequence encodes CASSAGVSGNTIYF.

J is TRBJ2-7 and V is TRBV5-8; no clear D gene. V lost 1 base to trimming and J lost 3 bases, with 11 bases between them. This CDR3 spans 14 amino acids. The germline CDR1 and CDR2 sequences are SGHTS and YDEGEE. CDR3: CASSLRPSIYEQYF. CDR3 nucleotide sequence: TGTGCCAGCAGCTTGAGGCCTTCGATCTACGAGCAGTACTTC.

CDR3 amino acids: CASSYNGVPDTQYF. CDR3 DNA: TGTGCCAGCAGTTATAACGGGGTACCAGATACGCAGTATTTT. V and J are TRBV6-6 and TRBJ2-3, with D perhaps TRBD2 (5 bases). V was clipped by 3 bases and J by 4 bases, with 11 bases between them. The CDR3 consists of 14 residues. CDR1 and CDR2 from the germline V gene are MNHNY and SVGAGI (reference sequence).